Reported below is one T cell receptor beta chain. These data belong to a study of blood T cell repertoires in COVID-19. TCRdb's table, derived via immunoSEQ multiplex PCR, lists solely in-frame clones and lacks some. The data contain roughly 330,000 clones, around 92% of them seen just once; the ten biggest clones take up around 6%. Germline CDR1 SNHLY, CDR2 FYNNEI. Trimming stripped 6 bases from V and 7 bases from J, with 18 bases between. This CDR3 is 15 amino acids long. Sequenced input: peripheral blood. The clonotype originates from a man aged 18 to 30 who had recovered from COVID-19. The V gene is TRBV2, the J gene TRBJ1-4, with no clear D. The CDR3 bases are TGTGCCAGCAGGCGGGAAGGGTTGGGGATTGAAAAACTGTTTTTT. The encoded protein is CASRREGLGIEKLFF.